This T cell receptor (beta chain) was obtained from a study of blood T cell repertoires in COVID-19 (dated by TCRdb to about 2020). Study-wide context: Collaborator samples came from the United States, Italy and Spain and covered acute and convalescent phases of COVID-19. The material from the prospective study consisted of cDNA or gDNA derived from T cells, B-cell-depleted T cells, or PBMCs. Deeply sampled blood TCRbeta repertoires from subjects exposed to, actively infected with, or recovered from COVID-19 were included in the dataset. The repertoires were released in a freely available public database meant as a resource for research on the immune response to SARS-CoV-2. The samples were drawn from the first 160 participants of the ongoing ImmuneRACE study and from about 1,200 subjects provided by 6 global collaborators. Nearly every sample came with metadata listing a de-identified subject ID, COVID-19 status, age in years and sex. Where available, HLA class I and class II types were obtained from metadata supplied by the sample provider rather than from assay-based typing. Paper-wide results and their limitations: Clinical and demographic metadata were provided uncurated, with the amount varying by source and participant.

A second Seattle source provided samples from volunteer blood donors who had recovered from COVID-19. Whole blood was collected in K2EDTA tubes by collaborating institutions according to the institutions' own protocols. For TCRbeta analysis, collaborators shipped samples in one of three forms: frozen whole blood, isolated PBMCs, or DNA extracted from either of those sample types. CDR1 is given as SGDLS and CDR2 as YYNGEE, both from the germline V gene. CDR3 length: 15 amino acids, cysteine to phenylalanine. Only the CDR3 DNA stays, 45 bases, in frame from base 1. V loses 5 bases at its end and J loses 5 bases; junction bases beyond the gene matches: 5. The immunoSEQ Assay, a bias-controlled multiplex PCR, was used to amplify TCRbeta CDR3 regions from genomic DNA. The source study handled its data this way. Nucleated cell counts per sample were estimated from amplification of reference gene primers within the assay. To quantify the absolute abundance of each unique TCRbeta CDR3 rearrangement, sequence reads were collapsed and filtered. For each sample, productive Simpson clonality was calculated as the square root of Simpson's diversity index over productive rearrangements. What TCRdb holds here is the immuneACCESS table cut down to in-frame rearrangements. Part of the clones is not present; checked against another copy, under half of the missing clones reflect an unresolved V gene, and the others are unexplained. V, J and clone size are those of that table, while D and trimming were read from the DNA. Within this sample are roughly 230,000 clones, with nearly 90% of them counted one time only. The ten largest clones take up 3.5% to 5% of the sample.

Worth noting for this clone: Its antigen is not yet known. The sample holds no much larger clone one base away, and base qualities are not on file.

The source is a woman aged 40 to 55 who had recovered from COVID-19. The V gene is TRBV9 and the J gene is TRBJ2-2; the junction holds 11 bases that match TRBD1. Sample: peripheral blood. DNA sequence: TGTGCCAGCAGTTCCGGGACAGGGGGAACCGGGGAGCTGTTTTTT. The encoded protein is CASSSGTGGTGELFF.